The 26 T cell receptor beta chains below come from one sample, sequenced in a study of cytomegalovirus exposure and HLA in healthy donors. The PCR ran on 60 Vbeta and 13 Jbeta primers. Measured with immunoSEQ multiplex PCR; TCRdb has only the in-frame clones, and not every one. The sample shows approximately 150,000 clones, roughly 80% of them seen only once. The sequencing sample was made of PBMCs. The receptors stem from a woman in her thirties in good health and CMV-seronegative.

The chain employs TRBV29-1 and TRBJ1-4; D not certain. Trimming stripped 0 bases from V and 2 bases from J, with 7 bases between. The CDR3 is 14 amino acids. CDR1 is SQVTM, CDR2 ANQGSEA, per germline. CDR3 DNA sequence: TGCAGCGTTGAAGATCGCAGTACTAATGAAAAACTGTTTTTT. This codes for CSVEDRSTNEKLFF. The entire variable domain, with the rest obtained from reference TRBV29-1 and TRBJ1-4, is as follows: SAVISQKPSRDICQRGTSLTIQCQVDSQVTMMFWYRQQPGQSLTLIATANQGSEATYESGFVIDKFPISRPNLTFSTLTVSNMSPEDSSIYLCSVEDRSTNEKLFFGSGTQLSVL.

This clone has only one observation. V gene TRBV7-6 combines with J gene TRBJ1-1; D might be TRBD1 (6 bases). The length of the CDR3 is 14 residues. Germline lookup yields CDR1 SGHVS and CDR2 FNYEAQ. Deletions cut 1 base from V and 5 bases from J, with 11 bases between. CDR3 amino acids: CASSLEQTGTEAFF. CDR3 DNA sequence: TGTGCCAGCAGCTTAGAACAAACAGGGACTGAAGCTTTCTTT.

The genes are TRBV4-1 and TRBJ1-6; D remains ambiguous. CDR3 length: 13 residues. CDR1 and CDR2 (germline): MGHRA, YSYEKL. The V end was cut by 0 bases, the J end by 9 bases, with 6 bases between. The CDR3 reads CASSQDRGSPLHF. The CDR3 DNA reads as TGCGCCAGCAGCCAAGATCGGGGTTCACCCCTCCACTTT.

The CDR3 region is CASSANRQGVDGYTF. CDR3 DNA: TGTGCCAGTAGTGCAAACCGACAGGGCGTGGATGGCTACACCTTC. V gene TRBV19 combines with J gene TRBJ1-2; TRBD1 aligns across 7 bases. With V trimmed by 5 bases and J by 6 bases, 12 bases remained unmatched. The CDR3 has 15 residues. Per germline, CDR1 LNHDA and CDR2 SQIVND (reference sequence). Complete variable domain (other parts from reference TRBV19 and TRBJ1-2): DGGITQSPKYLFRKEGQNVTLSCEQNLNHDAMYWYRQDPGQGLRLIYYSQIVNDFQKGDIAEGYSVSREKKESFPLTVTSAQKNPTAFYLCASSANRQGVDGYTFGSGTRLTVV.

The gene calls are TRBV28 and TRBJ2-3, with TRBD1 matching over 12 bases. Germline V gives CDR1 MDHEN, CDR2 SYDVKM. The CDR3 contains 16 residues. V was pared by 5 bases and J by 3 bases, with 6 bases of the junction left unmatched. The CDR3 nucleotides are TGTGCCAGCAGTCGACGGGACAGGGGGCTAACAGATACGCAGTATTTT. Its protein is CASSRRDRGLTDTQYF.

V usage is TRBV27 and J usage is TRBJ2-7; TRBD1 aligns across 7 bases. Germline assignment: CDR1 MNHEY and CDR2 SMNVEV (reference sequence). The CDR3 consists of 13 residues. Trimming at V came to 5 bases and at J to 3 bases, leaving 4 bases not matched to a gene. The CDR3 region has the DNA TGTGCCAGCAGTCTCACAGGGGTCTACGAGCAGTACTTC. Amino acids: CASSLTGVYEQYF.

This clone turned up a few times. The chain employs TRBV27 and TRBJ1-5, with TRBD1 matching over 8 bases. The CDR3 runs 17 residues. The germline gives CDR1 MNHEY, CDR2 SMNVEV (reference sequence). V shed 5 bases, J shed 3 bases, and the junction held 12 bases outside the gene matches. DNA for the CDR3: TGTGCCAGCAGTCGCGGCGGACAGGGTTTTACCAATCAGCCCCAGCATTTT. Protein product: CASSRGGQGFTNQPQHF.

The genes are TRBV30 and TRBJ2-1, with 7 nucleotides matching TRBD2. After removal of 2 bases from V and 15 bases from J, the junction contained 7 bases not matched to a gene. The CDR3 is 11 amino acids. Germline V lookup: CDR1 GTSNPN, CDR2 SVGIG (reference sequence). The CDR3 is CAWSLGTIRFF. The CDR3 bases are TGTGCCTGGAGTCTCGGGACTATAAGGTTCTTC.

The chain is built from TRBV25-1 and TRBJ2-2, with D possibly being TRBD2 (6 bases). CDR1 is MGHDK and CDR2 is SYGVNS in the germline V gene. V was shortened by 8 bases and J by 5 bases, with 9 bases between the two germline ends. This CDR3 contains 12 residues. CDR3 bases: TGTGCCAGCGGAGGGGTGACCGGGGAGCTGTTTTTT. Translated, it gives CASGGVTGELFF.

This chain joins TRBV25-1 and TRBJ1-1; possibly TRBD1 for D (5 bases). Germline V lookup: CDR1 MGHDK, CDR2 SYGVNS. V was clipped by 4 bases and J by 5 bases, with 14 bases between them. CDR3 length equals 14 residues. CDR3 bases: TGTGCCAGCAGTGCCCGGGCCCGGGGGACTGAAGCTTTCTTT. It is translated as CASSARARGTEAFF.

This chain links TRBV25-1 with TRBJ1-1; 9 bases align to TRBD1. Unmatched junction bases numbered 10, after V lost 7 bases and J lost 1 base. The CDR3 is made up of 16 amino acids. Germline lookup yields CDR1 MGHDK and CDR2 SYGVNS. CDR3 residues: CASTPGQGVGNTEAFF. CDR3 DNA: TGTGCCAGCACTCCGGGACAGGGAGTGGGGAACACTGAAGCTTTCTTT. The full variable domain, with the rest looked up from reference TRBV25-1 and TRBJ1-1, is EADIYQTPRYLVIGTGKKITLECSQTMGHDKMYWYQQDPGMELHLIHYSYGVNSTEKGDLSSESTVSRIRTEHFPLTLESARPSHTSQYLCASTPGQGVGNTEAFFGQGTRLTVV.

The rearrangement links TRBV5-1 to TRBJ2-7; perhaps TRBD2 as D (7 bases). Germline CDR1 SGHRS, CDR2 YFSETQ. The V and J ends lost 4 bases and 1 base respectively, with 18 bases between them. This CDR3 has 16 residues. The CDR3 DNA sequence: TGCGCCAGCAGCCCCACGGGCGGGGGCTTTTCCTACGAGCAGTACTTC. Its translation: CASSPTGGGFSYEQYF.

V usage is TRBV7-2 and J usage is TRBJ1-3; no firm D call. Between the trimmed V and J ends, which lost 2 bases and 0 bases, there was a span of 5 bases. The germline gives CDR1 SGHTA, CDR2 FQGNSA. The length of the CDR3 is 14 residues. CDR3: CASSLRDSGNTIYF. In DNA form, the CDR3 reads TGTGCCAGCAGCTTAAGAGACTCTGGAAACACCATATATTTT.

In nucleotides, the CDR3 is TGTGCCAGCTCACCACCAGCGCCTTACAATGAGCAGTTCTTC. This sequence encodes CASSPPAPYNEQFF. The chain is built from TRBV18 and TRBJ2-1, with D unresolved. Trimming stripped 0 bases from V and 4 bases from J, with 7 bases between. There are 14 residues in the CDR3. Germline lookup yields CDR1 KGHSH and CDR2 LQKENI. The whole variable domain, remainder taken from reference TRBV18 and TRBJ2-1, is NAGVMQNPRHLVRRRGQEARLRCSPMKGHSHVYWYRQLPEEGLKFMVYLQKENIIDESGMPKERFSAEFPKEGPSILRIQQVVRGDSAAYFCASSPPAPYNEQFFGPGTRLTVL.

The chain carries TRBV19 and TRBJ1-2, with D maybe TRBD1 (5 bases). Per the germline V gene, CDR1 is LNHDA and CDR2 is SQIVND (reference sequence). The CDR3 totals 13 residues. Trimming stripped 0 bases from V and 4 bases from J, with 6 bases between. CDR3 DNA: TGTGCCAGTAGTATAGATGACAGCTATGGCTACACCTTC. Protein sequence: CASSIDDSYGYTF.

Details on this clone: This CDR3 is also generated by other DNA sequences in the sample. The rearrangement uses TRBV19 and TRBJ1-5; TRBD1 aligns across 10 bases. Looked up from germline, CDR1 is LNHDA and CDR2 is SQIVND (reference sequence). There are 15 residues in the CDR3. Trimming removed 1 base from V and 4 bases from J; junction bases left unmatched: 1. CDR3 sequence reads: CASSIGQGANQPQHF. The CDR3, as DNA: TGTGCCAGTAGTATAGGACAGGGGGCGAATCAGCCCCAGCATTTT.

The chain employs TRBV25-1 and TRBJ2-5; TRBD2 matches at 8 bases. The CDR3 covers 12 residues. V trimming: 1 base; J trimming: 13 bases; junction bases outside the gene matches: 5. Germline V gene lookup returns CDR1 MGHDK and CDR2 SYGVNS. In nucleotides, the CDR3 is TGTGCCAGCAGTGAATTGACTAGCGTACGGTACTTC. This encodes CASSELTSVRYF.

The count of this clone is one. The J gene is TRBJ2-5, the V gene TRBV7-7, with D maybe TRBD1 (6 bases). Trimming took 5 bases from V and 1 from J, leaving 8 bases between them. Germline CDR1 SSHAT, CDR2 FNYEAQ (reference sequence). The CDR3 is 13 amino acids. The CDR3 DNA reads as TGTGCCAGCAGCGAAGGGGGCCAAGAGACCCAGTACTTC. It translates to CASSEGGQETQYF.

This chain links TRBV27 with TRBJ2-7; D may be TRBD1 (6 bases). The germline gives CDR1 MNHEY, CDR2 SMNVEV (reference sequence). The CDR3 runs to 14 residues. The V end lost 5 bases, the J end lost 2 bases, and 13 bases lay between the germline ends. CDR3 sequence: CASSPGTSTYEQYF. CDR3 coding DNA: TGTGCCAGCAGTCCAGGGACATCGACCTACGAGCAGTACTTC.

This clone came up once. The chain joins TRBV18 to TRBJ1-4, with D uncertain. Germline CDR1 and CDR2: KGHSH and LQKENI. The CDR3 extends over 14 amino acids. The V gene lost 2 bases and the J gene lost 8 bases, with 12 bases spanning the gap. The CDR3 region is CASSPRHTGEKLFF. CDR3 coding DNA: TGTGCCAGCTCACCAAGACACACGGGGGAAAAACTGTTTTTT.

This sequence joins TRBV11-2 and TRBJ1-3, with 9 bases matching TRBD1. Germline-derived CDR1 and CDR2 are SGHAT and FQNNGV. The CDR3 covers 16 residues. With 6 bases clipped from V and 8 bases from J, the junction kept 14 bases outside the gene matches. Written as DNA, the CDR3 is TGTGCCAGCAGACAAATTAACCGGGGACAGGGTTACACCATATATTTT. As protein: CASRQINRGQGYTIYF.

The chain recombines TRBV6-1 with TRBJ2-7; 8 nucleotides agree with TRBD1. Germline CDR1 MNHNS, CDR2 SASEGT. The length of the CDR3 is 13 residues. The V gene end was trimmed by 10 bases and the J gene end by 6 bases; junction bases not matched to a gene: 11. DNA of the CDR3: TGTGCCACCCCTATGGACAGGGTGGGCGAGCAGTACTTC. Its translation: CATPMDRVGEQYF.

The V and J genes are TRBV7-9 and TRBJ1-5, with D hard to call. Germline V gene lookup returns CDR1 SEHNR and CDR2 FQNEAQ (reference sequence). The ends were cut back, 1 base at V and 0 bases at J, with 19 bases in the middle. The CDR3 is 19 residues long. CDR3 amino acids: CASSLVEGPGIYSNQPQHF. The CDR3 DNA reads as TGTGCCAGCAGCTTAGTAGAGGGCCCGGGGATATATAGCAATCAGCCCCAGCATTTT. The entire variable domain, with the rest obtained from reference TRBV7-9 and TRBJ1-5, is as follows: DTGVSQNPRHKITKRGQNVTFRCDPISEHNRLYWYRQTLGQGPEFLTYFQNEAQLEKSRLLSDRFSAERPKGSFSTLEIQRTEQGDSAMYLCASSLVEGPGIYSNQPQHFGDGTRLSIL.

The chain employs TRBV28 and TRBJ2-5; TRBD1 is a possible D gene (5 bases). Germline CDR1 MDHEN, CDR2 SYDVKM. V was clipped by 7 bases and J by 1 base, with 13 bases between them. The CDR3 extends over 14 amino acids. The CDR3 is CASTDSRVQETQYF. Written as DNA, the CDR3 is TGTGCCAGCACCGACAGCAGGGTCCAAGAGACCCAGTACTTC.

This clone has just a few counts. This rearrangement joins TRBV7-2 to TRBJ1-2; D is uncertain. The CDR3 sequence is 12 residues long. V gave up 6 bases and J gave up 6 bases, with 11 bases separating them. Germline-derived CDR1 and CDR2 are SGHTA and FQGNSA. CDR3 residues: CASSYLRDGYTF. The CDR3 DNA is TGTGCCAGCAGTTACCTACGGGATGGCTACACCTTC.

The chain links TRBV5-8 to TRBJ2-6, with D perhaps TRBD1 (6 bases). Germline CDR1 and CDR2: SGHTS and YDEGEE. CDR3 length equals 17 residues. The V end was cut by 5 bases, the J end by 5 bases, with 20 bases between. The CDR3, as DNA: TGTGCCAGCAGTTCTGGGACAAGGATTTTGTGGGCCAACGTCCTGACTTTC. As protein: CASSSGTRILWANVLTF.